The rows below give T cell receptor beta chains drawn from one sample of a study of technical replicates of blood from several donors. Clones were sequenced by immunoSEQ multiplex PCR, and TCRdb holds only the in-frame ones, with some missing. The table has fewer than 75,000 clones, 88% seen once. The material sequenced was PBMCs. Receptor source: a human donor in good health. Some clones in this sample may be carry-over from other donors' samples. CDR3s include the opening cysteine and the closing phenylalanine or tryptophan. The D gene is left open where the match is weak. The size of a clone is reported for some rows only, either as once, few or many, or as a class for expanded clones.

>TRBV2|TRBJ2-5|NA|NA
TGTGCCAGCAGATCTCAGGGGGGTGAGACCCAGTACTTC
CASRSQGGETQYF
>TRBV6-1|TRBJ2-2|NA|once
TGTGCCAGCAGTGGATACTCGAACACCGGGGAGCTGTTTTTT
CASSGYSNTGELFF
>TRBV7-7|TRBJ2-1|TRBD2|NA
TGTGCCAGCAGCTCCAGCTTGGGACTAGCGGGAGGTAATGAGCAGTTCTTC
CASSSSLGLAGGNEQFF
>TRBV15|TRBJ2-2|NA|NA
TGTGCCACCAGCAGCACCATAGACACCGGGGAGCTGTTTTTT
CATSSTIDTGELFF
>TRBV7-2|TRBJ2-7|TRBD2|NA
TGTGCCAGCAGCAACCTCATCGATAGCGGGAGCTCCTACGAGCAGTACTTC
CASSNLIDSGSSYEQYF
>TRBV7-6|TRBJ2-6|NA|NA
TGTGCCAGCAGCTCTCGAGGGGGGGCAGGTGGGGCCAACGTCCTGACTTTC
CASSSRGGAGGANVLTF
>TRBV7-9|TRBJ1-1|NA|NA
TGTGCCAGCAGCCCTTGGGAGAGTAGGAACACTGAAGCTTTCTTT
CASSPWESRNTEAFF
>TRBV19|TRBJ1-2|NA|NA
TGTGCCAGTAGTTCCACAGGGATCTCTAACTATGGCTACACCTTC
CASSSTGISNYGYTF
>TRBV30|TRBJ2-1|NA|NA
TGTGCCTGGAGTCAGGGTACACATGAGCAGTTCTTC
CAWSQGTHEQFF
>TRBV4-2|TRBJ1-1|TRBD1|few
TGTGCCAGCAGCCCGGGACAGCTGGGGACTGAAGCTTTCTTT
CASSPGQLGTEAFF
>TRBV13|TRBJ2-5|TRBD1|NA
TGTGCCAGCAACTCGGACAGGACAGGGGAGACCCAGTACTTC
CASNSDRTGETQYF
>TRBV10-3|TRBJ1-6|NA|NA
TGTGCCACCTCCCGGGAGGAAAGCTCCTATAATTCACCCCTCCACTTT
CATSREESSYNSPLHF
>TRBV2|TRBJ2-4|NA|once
TGTGCCAGCAGTGAGAGAAAGACAGGCCCGATAGCCAAAAACATTCAGTACTTC
CASSERKTGPIAKNIQYF
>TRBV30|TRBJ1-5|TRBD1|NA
TGTGCCTGGAGTCCTGGACAGGCTAGCAATCAGCCCCAGCATTTT
CAWSPGQASNQPQHF
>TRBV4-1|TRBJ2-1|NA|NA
TGCGCCAGCAGCCAAGATCCTCTGAATGAGCAGTTCTTC
CASSQDPLNEQFF
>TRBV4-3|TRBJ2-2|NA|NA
TGCGCCAGCAGCCAAATGAAGGGGCAGTACGGGGAGCTGTTTTTT
CASSQMKGQYGELFF
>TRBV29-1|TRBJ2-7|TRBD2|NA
TGCAGCGTTCGGACTAGCGGCTACGAGCAGTACTTC
CSVRTSGYEQYF
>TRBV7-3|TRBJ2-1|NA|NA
TGTGCCAGCAGCTTCGCGGGGAATGAGCAGTTCTTC
CASSFAGNEQFF
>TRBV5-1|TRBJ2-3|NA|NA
TGCGCCAGCAGCTCCACCGGGAATACGCAGTATTTT
CASSSTGNTQYF
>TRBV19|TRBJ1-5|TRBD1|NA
TGTGCCAGTAGCCGGGGACAGGTGGGCAATCAGCCCCAGCATTTT
CASSRGQVGNQPQHF
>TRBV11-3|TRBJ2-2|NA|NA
TGTGCCAGCAGCGTCGGGAAAACGAACACCGGGGAGCTGTTTTTT
CASSVGKTNTGELFF
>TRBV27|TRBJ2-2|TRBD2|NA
TGTGCCAGCAGTCCCCGGGGCGGGGGGAATATCGGGGAGCTGTTTTTT
CASSPRGGGNIGELFF
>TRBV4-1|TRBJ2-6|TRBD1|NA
TGCGCCAGCAGCCAAGATCCAGGGACAGAACGCTCTGGGGCCAACGTCCTGACTTTC
CASSQDPGTERSGANVLTF
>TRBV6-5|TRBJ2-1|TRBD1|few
TGTGCCAGCAGTTACAGGCAGGGGGCCAATGAGCAGTTCTTC
CASSYRQGANEQFF
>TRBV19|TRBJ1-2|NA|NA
TGTGCCAGTAGTACCGACGTGGGGCATGGCTACACCTTC
CASSTDVGHGYTF
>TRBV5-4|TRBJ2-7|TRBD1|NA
TGTGCCAGCAGCCTTCCGGGACAGGGGGCTAGGGAGCAGTACTTC
CASSLPGQGAREQYF
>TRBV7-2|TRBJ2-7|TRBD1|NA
TGTGCCAGCAGCCTCCCGGGACAGCCAAATTCCTACGAGCAGTACTTC
CASSLPGQPNSYEQYF
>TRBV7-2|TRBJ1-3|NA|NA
TGTGCCAGCAGCCCGAGGGCAGGTACTGGAAACACCATATATTTT
CASSPRAGTGNTIYF
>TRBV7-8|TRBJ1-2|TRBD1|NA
TGTGCCAGCAGCTTAGAGGCTACAGGGGCTGGCTACACCTTC
CASSLEATGAGYTF
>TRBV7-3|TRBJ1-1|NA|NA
TGTGCCAGCAGCCATACGGGGAGCACTGAAGCTTTCTTT
CASSHTGSTEAFF
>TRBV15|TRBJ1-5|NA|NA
TGTGCCACCAGCTGGCAGGGCCGTCAGCCCCAGCATTTT
CATSWQGRQPQHF
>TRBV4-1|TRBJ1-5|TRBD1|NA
TGCGCCAGCAGCCGAAGCCTGGGACAGGGGAATCAGCCCCAGCATTTT
CASSRSLGQGNQPQHF